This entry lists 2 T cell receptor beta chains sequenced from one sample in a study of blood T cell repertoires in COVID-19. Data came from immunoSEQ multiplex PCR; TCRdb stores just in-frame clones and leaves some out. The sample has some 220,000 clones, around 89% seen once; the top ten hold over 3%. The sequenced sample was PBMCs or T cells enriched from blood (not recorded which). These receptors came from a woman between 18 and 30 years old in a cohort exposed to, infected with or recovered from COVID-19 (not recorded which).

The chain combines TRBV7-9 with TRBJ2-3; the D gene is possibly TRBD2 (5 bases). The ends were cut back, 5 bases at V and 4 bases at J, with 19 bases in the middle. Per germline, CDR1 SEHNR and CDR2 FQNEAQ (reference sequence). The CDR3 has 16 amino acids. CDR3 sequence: CASSPDQDYPADTQYF. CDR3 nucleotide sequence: TGTGCCAGCAGCCCCGACCAAGACTACCCGGCAGATACGCAGTATTTT.

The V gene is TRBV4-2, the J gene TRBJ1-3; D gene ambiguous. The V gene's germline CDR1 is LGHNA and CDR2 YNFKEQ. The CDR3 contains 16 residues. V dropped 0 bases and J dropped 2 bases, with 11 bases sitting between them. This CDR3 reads CASSQELLLPGNTIYF. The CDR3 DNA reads TGTGCCAGCAGCCAAGAGTTACTACTCCCTGGAAACACCATATATTTT.